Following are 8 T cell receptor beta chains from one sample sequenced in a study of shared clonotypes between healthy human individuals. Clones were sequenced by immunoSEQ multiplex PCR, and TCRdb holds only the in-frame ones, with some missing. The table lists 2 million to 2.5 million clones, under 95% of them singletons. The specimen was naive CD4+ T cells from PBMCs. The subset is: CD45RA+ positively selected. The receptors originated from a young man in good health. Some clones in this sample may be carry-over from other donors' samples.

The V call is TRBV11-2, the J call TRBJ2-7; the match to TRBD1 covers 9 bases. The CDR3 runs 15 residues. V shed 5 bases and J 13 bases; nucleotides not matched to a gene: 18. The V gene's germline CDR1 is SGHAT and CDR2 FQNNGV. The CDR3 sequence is CASSAPRDREVSCYF. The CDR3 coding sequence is TGTGCCAGCAGCGCACCCCGGGACAGGGAGGTCAGTTGCTACTTC.

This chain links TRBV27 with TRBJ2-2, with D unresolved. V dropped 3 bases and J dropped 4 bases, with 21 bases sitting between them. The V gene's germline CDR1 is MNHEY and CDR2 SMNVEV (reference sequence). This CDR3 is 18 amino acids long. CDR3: CASSFDKRGPSSTGELFF. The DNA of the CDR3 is TGTGCCAGCAGTTTCGACAAACGCGGACCGTCGAGCACCGGGGAGCTGTTTTTT.

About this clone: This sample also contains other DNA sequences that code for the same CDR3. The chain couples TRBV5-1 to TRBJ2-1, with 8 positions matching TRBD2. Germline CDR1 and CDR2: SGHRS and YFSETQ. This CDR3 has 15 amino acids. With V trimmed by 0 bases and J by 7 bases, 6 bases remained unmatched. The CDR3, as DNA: TGCGCCAGCAGCTTGGGGGGGACTAGTGGTAATGAGCAGTTCTTC. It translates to CASSLGGTSGNEQFF.

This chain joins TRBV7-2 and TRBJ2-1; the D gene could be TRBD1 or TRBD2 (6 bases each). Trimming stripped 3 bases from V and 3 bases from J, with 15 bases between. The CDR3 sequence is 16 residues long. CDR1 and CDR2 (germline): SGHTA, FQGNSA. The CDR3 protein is CASSLVGGFYYNEQFF. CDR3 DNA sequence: TGTGCCAGCAGCTTGGTCGGGGGCTTTTACTACAATGAGCAGTTCTTC.

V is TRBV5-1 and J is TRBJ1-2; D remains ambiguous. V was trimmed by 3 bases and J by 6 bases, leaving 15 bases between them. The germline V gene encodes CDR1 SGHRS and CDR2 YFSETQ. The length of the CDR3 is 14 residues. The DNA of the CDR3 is TGCGCCAGCAGCTCCGGAGACTATGGTGATGGCTACACCTTC. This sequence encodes CASSSGDYGDGYTF. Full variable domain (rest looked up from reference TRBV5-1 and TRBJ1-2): KAGVTQTPRYLIKTRGQQVTLSCSPISGHRSVSWYQQTPGQGLQFLFEYFSETQRNKGNFPGRFSGRQFSNSRSEMNVSTLELGDSALYLCASSSGDYGDGYTFGSGTRLTVV.

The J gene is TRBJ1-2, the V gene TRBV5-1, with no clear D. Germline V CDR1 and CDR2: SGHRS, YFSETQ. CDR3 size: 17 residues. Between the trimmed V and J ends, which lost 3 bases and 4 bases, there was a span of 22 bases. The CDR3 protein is CASSWDYLGQTGYGYTF. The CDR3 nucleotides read TGCGCCAGCAGCTGGGATTACCTCGGGCAGACGGGCTATGGCTACACCTTC. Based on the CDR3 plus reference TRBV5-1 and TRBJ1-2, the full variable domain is KAGVTQTPRYLIKTRGQQVTLSCSPISGHRSVSWYQQTPGQGLQFLFEYFSETQRNKGNFPGRFSGRQFSNSRSEMNVSTLELGDSALYLCASSWDYLGQTGYGYTFGSGTRLTVV.

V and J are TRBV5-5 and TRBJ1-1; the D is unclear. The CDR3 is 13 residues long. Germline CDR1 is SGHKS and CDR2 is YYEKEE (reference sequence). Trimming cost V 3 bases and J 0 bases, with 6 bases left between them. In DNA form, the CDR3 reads TGTGCCAGCAGCTCCCAGGTGAACACTGAAGCTTTCTTT. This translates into CASSSQVNTEAFF.

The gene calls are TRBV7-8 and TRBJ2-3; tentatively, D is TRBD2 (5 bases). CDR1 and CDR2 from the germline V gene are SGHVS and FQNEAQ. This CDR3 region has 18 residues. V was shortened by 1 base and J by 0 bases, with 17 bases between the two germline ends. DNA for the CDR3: TGTGCCAGCAGCTTAGGTCGGCTAGCACGTACTAGCACAGATACGCAGTATTTT. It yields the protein CASSLGRLARTSTDTQYF.